This TCR beta chain emerged from a study of regulatory T cells in long-lasting Graves disease. Findings of the study overall: Persistent disease samples used TRBV28, TRBJ1-2 and TRBJ2-5 preferentially.

Documented time point: newly diagnosed GD, antithyroid drugs for less than 3 months. Isolated PBMC RNA provided the starting material for the TCR library. From an endocrinology department in Xi'an, China, came the patients. Arm-PCR of CDR3 regions and iRepertoire HTBI primers were the basis on which TCR beta libraries were built. Each CDR3 protein is one row after TCRdb ran MiXCR on the multiplex PCR reads. In the table there are a few hundred thousand distinct CDR3 sequences, 15% of which are singletons. The CDR3 is made up of 16 amino acids. The germline CDR1 and CDR2 sequences are SGHRS and YFSETQ. With respect to this clonotype: Its antigen is undetermined. One end of the junction fails to match germline, which may point to a read error.

These data were also reused for a study on T cells in Graves' hyperthyroidism and ophthalmopathy. That study reports: When the TCR CDR3 underwent first-round RT-PCR, the HTBI primer set was used. The blood repertoire included most of the expanded thyroid clonotypes above 0.001.

The sample consisted of peripheral blood mononuclear cells (PBMCs), taken at new diagnosis, from a patient treated with antithyroid drugs. The clonotype was recovered from a woman aged 40 to 55 with Graves disease. The chain is built from TRBV5-1 and TRBJ2-2; maybe TRBD2 (6 bases). This CDR3 is CASSQEPSENTGELFF. CDR3 DNA sequence: TGTGCCAGCAGCCAAGAGCCTAGCGAGAACACCGGGGAGCTGTTTTTT.